This T cell receptor (beta chain) came from a study of T cell repertoires in cytomegalovirus infection (dated by TCRdb to about 2019). The study in broad terms: Peptide stimulations targeted recently identified HLA-C-restricted CMV epitopes, whose presentation resists viral immunomodulation, together with well-studied HLA-B-restricted epitopes. Because public TCR beta signatures pointed to carriage of CMV infection together with the matching HLA type, the HLA type of each donor mattered for the analysis.

Data came from an Illumina HiSeq 1500. TCRdb reprocessed the public reads (quality trimming at Q25 with fastp, clone calling with MiXCR) and kept in-frame beta chains. Every distinct CDR3 protein forms one entry, paired with its most common genes and DNA. The sample table shows a few hundred thousand distinct CDR3 sequences, and roughly 43% are seen once. The ten largest clones add up to around 48% of the sample. The research as a whole found: Cumulative frequency of public TCR beta family members discriminated carriers of CMV infection plus the relevant HLA type in this cohort and an independent 352-donor cohort. The ex vivo response was dominated by HLA-C-restricted CMV-specific TCR beta clonotypes, and the single most frequent clonotype in two of eight donors was supplied by these HLA-C-restricted clonotypes.

The CDR3, from cysteine to phenylalanine, totals 14 residues. Only the CDR3 region is kept as DNA, spanning 42 bases read in frame from base 1. V gives up 4 bases and J gives up 4 bases, and the segment between their germline ends measures 13 bases. This clonotype has only a few counts. Its antigen is not yet known. The record has no base qualities; no much larger clone is one base away. The label giving this sample's treatment or condition can be read as: in vitro stimulation with specific CMV peptide epitopes to enrich CMV-specific T cells. This material consisted of cultured PBMCs, taken from culture after CMV antigen stimulation. The sequence was obtained from a human donor in good health (CMV status not recorded). Some clones in this sample may be carry-over from other donors' samples. The sequence joins TRBV12-3 or TRBV12-4 to TRBJ1-1, with TRBD1 tentatively as D gene (6 bases match). CDR3 reads: CASSSGVFSTEAFF. The DNA reads TGTGCCAGCAGTTCAGGGGTTTTCAGCACTGAAGCTTTCTTT.